This TCR beta chain emerged from a study of T cell changes during pregnancy in multiple sclerosis. Germline CDR1 and CDR2: SGHNT and YENEEA. Between the trimmed V and J ends, which lost 4 bases and 3 bases, there was a span of 16 bases. There are 15 residues in the CDR3. Libraries were prepared by immunoSEQ multiplex PCR; TCRdb keeps only in-frame clonotypes and omits some of them. Of roughly 59,000 clones listed, just under 95% are singletons. This chain joins TRBV11-3 and TRBJ2-7; a weak D match, TRBD2 (6 bases). Sequencing used CD4+ T cells from peripheral blood mononuclear cells, obtained before pregnancy. The clonotype originates from a female donor with multiple sclerosis, enrolled in a pregnancy study. CDR3 loop: CASSSRELGRYEQYF. The CDR3 coding sequence is TGTGCCAGCAGCTCACGGGAGTTAGGTCGCTACGAGCAGTACTTC. Using reference TRBV11-3 and TRBJ2-7 for the parts outside the CDR3, the full variable domain is EAGVVQSPRYKIIEKKQPVAFWCNPISGHNTLYWYLQNLGQGPELLIRYENEEAVDDSQLPKDRFSAERLKGVDSTLKIQPAELGDSAVYLCASSSRELGRYEQYFGPGTRLTVT.